Here is one T cell receptor beta chain with its context. This specimen comes from a study of blood T cell repertoires in COVID-19. Across the whole study: Sites across the United States, Italy and Spain contributed samples from acute and convalescent COVID-19.

V was cut by 2 bases and J by 1 base, with 9 bases left in between. This CDR3 spans 14 amino acids. CDR1 is SGHKS, CDR2 YYEKEE, per germline (reference sequence). Original processing notes: Cell counts per sample came from amplifying reference gene primers. Clones were read by immunoSEQ multiplex PCR, and TCRdb kept only the in-frame ones, dropping some. D and trimming were read from the DNA, whereas the V and J calls and clone size are those reported in that table. This table has 85,000 to 110,000 clones, roughly nine tenths appearing once. The sequence derives from a woman aged 55-70 years with acute or convalescent COVID-19. The V gene is TRBV5-5, the J gene TRBJ1-1; no firm D call. Sequenced input: peripheral blood. DNA for the CDR3: TGTGCCAGCAGCTTTGATTGGGCGAACACTGAAGCTTTCTTT. The encoded protein is CASSFDWANTEAFF.